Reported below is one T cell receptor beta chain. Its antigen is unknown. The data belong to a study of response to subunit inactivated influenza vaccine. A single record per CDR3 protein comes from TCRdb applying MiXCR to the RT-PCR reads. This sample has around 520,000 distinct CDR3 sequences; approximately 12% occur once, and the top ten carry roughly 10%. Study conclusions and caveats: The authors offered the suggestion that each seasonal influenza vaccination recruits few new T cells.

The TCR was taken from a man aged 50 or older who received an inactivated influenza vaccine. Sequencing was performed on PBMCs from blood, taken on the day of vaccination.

CDR3 nucleotide sequence: TGTGCCAGCAGCGGCCCCAGGGGGCTCGGGAACACTGAAGCTTTCTTT. Residues: CASSGPRGLGNTEAFF. This chain uses TRBV14 with TRBJ1-1, with 8 bases matching TRBD1. J was trimmed by 1 base and V by 5 bases; bases with no gene match: 9. CDR3 length: 16 residues. Germline CDR1 reads SGHDN; CDR2 reads FVKESK.